These 3 T cell receptor beta chains originate from one sample sequenced in a study of chemoradiotherapy in HPV16-positive cancers. Sequencing was performed with immunoSEQ multiplex PCR; in TCRdb, only in-frame clones are kept and a portion is missing. The sample lists 20,000 to 30,000 clones, about 90% occurring once. Sequencing used blood, obtained from a patient who underwent chemoradiotherapy. The receptor source for this set is a human donor with HPV-associated anogenital cancer.

The sample holds one count of this clone. The CDR3 coding sequence is TGCGCCAGCAGCATCGGACAGGTACCCAATTCACCCCTCCACTTT. Translated: CASSIGQVPNSPLHF. The rearrangement links TRBV5-1 to TRBJ1-6, with 7 bases that match TRBD1. Germline trimming cut 4 bases from V and 7 bases from J; bases unmatched to any gene: 8. CDR1 is SGHRS, CDR2 YFSETQ, per germline. CDR3 size: 15 residues.

This chain links TRBV29-1 with TRBJ2-5; TRBD2 aligns across 12 bases. CDR1 SQVTM and CDR2 ANQGSEA come from the germline V gene. V shed 7 bases and J 4 bases; nucleotides not matched to a gene: 13. The CDR3 consists of 16 residues. The CDR3 DNA is TGCAGCGGGGAGGGGCTAGCGGGGGGGCCGGTAGAGACCCAGTACTTC. The encoded protein is CSGEGLAGGPVETQYF.

CDR3 loop: CASSPGQGLDNEQFF. Here the CDR3 DNA reads TGTGCCAGCAGCCCCGGACAGGGCCTCGACAATGAGCAGTTCTTC. The chain recombines TRBV7-9 with TRBJ2-1; 8 bases align to TRBD1. The CDR3 is 15 residues long. The junction had 8 bases not matched to a gene; V was cut back by 5 bases and J by 5 bases. Germline V gene lookup returns CDR1 SEHNR and CDR2 FQNEAQ (reference sequence). Full variable domain (remainder filled in from reference TRBV7-9 and TRBJ2-1): DTGVSQNPRHKITKRGQNVTFRCDPISEHNRLYWYRQTLGQGPEFLTYFQNEAQLEKSRLLSDRFSAERPKGSFSTLEIQRTEQGDSAMYLCASSPGQGLDNEQFFGPGTRLTVL.